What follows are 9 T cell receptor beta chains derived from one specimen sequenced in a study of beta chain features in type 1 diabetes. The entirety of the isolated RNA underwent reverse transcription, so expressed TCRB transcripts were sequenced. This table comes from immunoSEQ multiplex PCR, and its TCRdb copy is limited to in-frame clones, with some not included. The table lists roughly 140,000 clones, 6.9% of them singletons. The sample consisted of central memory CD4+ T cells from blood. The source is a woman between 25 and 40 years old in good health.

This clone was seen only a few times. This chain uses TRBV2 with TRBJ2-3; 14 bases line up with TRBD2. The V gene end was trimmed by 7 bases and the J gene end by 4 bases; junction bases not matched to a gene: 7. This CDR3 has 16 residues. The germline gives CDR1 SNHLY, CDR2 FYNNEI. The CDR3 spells CASKGLAGVIADTQYF. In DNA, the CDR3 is TGTGCCAGCAAGGGACTAGCGGGAGTTATAGCAGATACGCAGTATTTT.

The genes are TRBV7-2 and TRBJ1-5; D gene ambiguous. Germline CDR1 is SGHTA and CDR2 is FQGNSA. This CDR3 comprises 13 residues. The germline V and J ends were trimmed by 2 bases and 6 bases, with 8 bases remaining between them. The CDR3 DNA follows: TGTGCCAGCAGCTTACAGGTTTCTCAGCCCCAGCATTTT. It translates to CASSLQVSQPQHF.

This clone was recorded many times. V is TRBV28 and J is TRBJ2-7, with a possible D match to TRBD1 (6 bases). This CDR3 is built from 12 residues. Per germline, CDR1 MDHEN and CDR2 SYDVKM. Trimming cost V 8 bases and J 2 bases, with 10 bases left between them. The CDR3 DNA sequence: TGTGCCAGCTGGGGGCCCCCCTACGAGCAGTACTTC. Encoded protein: CASWGPPYEQYF.

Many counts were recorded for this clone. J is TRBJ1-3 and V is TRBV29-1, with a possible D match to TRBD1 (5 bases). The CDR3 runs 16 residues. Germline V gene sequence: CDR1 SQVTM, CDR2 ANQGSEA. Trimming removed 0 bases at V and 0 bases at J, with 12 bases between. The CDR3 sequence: CSVEDPTDSSGNTIYF. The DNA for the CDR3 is TGCAGCGTTGAAGATCCGACAGACAGCTCTGGAAACACCATATATTTT.

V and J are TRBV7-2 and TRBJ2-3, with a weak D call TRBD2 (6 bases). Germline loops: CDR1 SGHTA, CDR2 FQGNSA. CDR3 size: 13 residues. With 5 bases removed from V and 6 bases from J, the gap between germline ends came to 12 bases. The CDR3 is CASSPTSFDTQYF. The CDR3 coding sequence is TGTGCCAGCAGCCCAACTAGCTTCGATACGCAGTATTTT.

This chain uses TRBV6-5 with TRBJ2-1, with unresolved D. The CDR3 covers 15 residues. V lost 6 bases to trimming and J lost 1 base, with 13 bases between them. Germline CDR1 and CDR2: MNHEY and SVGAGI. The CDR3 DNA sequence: TGTGCCAGCAGAGAGACACTTTTTTCCTACAATGAGCAGTTCTTC. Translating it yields CASRETLFSYNEQFF.

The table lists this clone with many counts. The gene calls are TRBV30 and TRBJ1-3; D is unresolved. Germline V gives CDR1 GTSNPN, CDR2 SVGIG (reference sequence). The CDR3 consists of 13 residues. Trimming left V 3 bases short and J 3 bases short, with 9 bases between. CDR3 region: CAWRMPVGNTIYF. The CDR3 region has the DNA TGTGCCTGGAGAATGCCGGTTGGAAACACCATATATTTT.

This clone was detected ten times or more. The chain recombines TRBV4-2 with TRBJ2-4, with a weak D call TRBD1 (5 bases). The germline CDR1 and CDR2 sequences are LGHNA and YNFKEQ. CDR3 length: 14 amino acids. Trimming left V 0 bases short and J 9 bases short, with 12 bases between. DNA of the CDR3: TGTGCCAGCAGCCAAGATTTCCAGGGCGGCATTCAGTACTTC. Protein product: CASSQDFQGGIQYF.

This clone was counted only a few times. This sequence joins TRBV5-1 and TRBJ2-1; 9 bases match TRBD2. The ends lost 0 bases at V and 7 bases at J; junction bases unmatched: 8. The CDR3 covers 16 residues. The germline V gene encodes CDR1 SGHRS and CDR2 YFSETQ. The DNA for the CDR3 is TGCGCCAGCAGCTTGGCCCTCGCGGGAGGGAGTAATGAGCAGTTCTTC. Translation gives CASSLALAGGSNEQFF.